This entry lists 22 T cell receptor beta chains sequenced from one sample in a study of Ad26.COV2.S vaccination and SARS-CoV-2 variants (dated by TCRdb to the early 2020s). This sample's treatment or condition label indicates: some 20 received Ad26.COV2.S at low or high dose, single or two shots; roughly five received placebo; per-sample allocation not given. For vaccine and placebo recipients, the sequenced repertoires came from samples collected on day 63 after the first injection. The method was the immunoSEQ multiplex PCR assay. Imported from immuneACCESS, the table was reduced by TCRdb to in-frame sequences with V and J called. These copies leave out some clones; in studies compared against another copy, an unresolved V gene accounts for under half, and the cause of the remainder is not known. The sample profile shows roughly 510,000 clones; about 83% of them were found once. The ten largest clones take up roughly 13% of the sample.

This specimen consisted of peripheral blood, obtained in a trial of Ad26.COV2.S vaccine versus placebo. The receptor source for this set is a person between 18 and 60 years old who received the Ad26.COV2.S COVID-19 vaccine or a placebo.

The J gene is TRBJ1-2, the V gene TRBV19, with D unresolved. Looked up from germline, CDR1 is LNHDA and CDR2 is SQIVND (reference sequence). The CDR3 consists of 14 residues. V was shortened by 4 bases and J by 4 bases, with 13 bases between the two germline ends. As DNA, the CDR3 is TGTGCCAGTAGTACCGGGCCTCGGGGCTATGGCTACACCTTC. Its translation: CASSTGPRGYGYTF.

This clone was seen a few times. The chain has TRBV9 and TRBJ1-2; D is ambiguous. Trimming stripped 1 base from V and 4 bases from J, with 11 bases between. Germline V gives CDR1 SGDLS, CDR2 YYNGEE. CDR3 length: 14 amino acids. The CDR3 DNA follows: TGTGCCAGCAGCGTACTGGGGAGCTTCTATGGCTACACCTTC. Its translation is CASSVLGSFYGYTF.

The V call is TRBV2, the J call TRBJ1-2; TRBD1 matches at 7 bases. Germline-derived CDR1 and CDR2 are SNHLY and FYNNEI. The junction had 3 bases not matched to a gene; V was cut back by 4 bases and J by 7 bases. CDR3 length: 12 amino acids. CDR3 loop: CASSGGTVGYTF. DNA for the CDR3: TGTGCCAGCAGTGGTGGGACAGTTGGCTACACCTTC.

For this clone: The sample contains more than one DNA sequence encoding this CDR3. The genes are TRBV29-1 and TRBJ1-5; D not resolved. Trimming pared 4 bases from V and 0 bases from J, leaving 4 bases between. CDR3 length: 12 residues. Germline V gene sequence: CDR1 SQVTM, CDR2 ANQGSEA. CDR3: CSVGGSNQPQHF. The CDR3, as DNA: TGCAGCGTTGGGGGTAGCAATCAGCCCCAGCATTTT.

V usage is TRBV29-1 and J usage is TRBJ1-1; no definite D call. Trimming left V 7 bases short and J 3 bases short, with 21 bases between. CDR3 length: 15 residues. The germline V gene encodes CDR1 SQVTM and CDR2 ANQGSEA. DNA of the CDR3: TGCAGCGCCTTCAATAGGGCAGGCCTTTACACTGAAGCTTTCTTT. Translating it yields CSAFNRAGLYTEAFF.

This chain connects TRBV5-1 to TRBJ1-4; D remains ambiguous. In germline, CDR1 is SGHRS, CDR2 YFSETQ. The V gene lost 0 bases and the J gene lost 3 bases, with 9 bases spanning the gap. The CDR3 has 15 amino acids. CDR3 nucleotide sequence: TGCGCCAGCAGCTTGGTAGGATCCCCTAATGAAAAACTGTTTTTT. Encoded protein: CASSLVGSPNEKLFF.

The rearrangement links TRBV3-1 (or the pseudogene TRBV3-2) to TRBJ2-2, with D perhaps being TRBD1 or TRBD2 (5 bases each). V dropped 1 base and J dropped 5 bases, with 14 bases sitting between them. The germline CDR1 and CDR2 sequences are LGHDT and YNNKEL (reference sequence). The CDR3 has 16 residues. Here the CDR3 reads CASSQAGRVSTGELFF. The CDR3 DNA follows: TGTGCCAGCAGCCAAGCGGGGCGGGTATCTACCGGGGAGCTGTTTTTT.

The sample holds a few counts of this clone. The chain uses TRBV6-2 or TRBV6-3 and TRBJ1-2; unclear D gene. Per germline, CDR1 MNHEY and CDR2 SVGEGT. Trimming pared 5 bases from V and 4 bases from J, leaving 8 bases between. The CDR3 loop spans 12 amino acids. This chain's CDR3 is CASSTDIYGYTF. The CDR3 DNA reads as TGTGCCAGCAGTACCGACATCTATGGCTACACCTTC.

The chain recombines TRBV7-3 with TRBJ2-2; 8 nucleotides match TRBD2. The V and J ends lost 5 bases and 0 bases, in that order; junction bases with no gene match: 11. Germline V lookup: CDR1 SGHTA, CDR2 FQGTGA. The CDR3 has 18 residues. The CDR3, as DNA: TGTGCCAGCAGCCCGCTCGAGACTAGCGCAGCGAACACCGGGGAGCTGTTTTTT. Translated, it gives CASSPLETSAANTGELFF.

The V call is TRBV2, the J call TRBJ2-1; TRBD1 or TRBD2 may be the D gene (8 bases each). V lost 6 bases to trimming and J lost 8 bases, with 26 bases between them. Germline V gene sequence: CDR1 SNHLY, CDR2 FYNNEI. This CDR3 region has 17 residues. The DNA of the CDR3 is TGTGCCAGCAGCACGATGACCTGGGACAGGCGGGGGGATGAGCAGTTCTTC. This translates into CASSTMTWDRRGDEQFF.

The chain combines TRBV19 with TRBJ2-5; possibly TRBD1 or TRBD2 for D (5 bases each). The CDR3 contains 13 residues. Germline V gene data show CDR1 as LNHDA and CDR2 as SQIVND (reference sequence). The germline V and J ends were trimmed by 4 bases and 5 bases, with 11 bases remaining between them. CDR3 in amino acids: CASSTQGAETQYF. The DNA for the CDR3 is TGTGCCAGTAGTACGCAGGGAGCGGAGACCCAGTACTTC.

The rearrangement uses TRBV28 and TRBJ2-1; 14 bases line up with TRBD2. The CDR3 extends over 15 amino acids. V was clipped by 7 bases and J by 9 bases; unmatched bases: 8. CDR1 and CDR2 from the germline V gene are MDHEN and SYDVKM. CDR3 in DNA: TGTGCCAGCAACGGACTAGCGGGAGGACGGGGTGAGCAGTTCTTC. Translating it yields CASNGLAGGRGEQFF.

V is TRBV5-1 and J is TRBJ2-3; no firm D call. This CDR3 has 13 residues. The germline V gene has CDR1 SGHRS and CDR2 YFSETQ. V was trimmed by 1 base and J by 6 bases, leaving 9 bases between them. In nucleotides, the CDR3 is TGCGCCAGCAGCTTGACCTTGTCGGATACGCAGTATTTT. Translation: CASSLTLSDTQYF. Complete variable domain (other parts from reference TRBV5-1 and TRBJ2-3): KAGVTQTPRYLIKTRGQQVTLSCSPISGHRSVSWYQQTPGQGLQFLFEYFSETQRNKGNFPGRFSGRQFSNSRSEMNVSTLELGDSALYLCASSLTLSDTQYFGPGTRLTVL.

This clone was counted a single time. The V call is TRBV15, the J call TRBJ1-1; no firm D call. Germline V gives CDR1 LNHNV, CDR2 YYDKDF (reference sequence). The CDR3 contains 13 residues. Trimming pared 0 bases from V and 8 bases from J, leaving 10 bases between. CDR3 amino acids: CATSRDRGLEAFF. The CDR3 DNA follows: TGTGCCACCAGCAGAGATCGTGGCTTGGAAGCTTTCTTT. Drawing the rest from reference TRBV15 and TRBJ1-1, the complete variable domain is DAMVIQNPRYQVTQFGKPVTLSCSQTLNHNVMYWYQQKSSQAPKLLFHYYDKDFNNEADTPDNFQSRRPNTSFCFLDIRSPGLGDTAMYLCATSRDRGLEAFFGQGTRLTVV.

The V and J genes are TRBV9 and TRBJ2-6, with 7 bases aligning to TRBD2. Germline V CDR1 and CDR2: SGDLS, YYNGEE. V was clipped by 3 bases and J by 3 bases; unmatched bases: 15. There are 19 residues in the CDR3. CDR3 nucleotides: TGTGCCAGCAGCGCGACTAGCACACTTTCTCGTTTTGGGGCCAACGTCCTGACTTTC. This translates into CASSATSTLSRFGANVLTF.

The chain's CDR3 is CASSYQRLTDNEQFF. CDR3 bases: TGTGCCAGCAGTTACCAGAGACTAACCGACAATGAGCAGTTCTTC. The J gene is TRBJ2-1, the V gene TRBV6-2 or TRBV6-3; D possibly corresponds to TRBD2 (5 bases). V was pared by 2 bases and J by 5 bases, with 13 bases between. CDR1 MNHEY and CDR2 SVGEGT come from the germline V gene. CDR3 size: 15 residues.

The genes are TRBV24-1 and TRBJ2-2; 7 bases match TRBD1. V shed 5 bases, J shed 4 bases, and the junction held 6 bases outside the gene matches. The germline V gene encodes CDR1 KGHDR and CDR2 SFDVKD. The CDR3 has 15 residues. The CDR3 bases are TGTGCCACCAGTGCCACGACAGGGCTCACCGGGGAGCTGTTTTTT. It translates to CATSATTGLTGELFF.

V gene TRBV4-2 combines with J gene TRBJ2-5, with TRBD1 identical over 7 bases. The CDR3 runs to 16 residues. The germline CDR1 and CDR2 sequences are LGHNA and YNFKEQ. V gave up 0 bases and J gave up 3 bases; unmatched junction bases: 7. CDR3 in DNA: TGTGCCAGCAGCCAAGATGACAGGGTAGGGGAAGAGACCCAGTACTTC. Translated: CASSQDDRVGEETQYF.

CDR3 nucleotides: TGTGCCAGCAGCTTGTTGTCCGGATCCTACGAGCAGTACTTC. Its translation: CASSLLSGSYEQYF. V usage is TRBV5-5 and J usage is TRBJ2-7; the D is unclear. CDR1 and CDR2 (germline): SGHKS, YYEKEE (reference sequence). V was cut by 1 base and J by 1 base, with 9 bases left in between. The CDR3 is made up of 14 amino acids. The whole variable domain, remainder taken from reference TRBV5-5 and TRBJ2-7, is DAGVTQSPTHLIKTRGQQVTLRCSPISGHKSVSWYQQVLGQGPQFIFQYYEKEERGRGNFPDRFSARQFPNYSSELNVNALLLGDSALYLCASSLLSGSYEQYFGPGTRLTVT.

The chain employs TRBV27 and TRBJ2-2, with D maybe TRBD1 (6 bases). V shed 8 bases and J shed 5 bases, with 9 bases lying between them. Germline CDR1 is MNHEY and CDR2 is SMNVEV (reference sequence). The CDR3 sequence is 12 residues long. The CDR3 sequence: CASGQGTGELFF. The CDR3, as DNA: TGTGCCAGCGGCCAGGGGACCGGGGAGCTGTTTTTT.

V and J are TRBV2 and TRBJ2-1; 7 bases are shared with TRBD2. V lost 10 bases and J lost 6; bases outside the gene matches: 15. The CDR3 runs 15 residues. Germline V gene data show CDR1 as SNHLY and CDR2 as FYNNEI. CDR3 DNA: TGTGCCATACAGCGGGACCCTTCTTCGGGCAATGAGCAGTTCTTC. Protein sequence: CAIQRDPSSGNEQFF.

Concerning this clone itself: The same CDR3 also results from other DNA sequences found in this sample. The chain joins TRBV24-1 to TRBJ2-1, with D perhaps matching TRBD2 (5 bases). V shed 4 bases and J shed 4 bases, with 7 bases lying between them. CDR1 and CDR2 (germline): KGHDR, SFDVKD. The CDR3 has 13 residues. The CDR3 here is CATSDPGYNEQFF. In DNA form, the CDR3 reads TGTGCCACCAGTGACCCGGGATACAATGAGCAGTTCTTC.